This TCR beta chain was retrieved from a study of molecular identifiers for immune sequencing clone quantification. The length of the CDR3 is 13 residues. V lost 0 bases, J lost 5 bases, and 7 bases lay in between. CDR1 MNHEY and CDR2 SVGEGT come from the germline V gene. In this sample, this clonotype turned up a few times. TCRdb reprocessed the PCR reads with MiXCR, giving one entry per CDR3 protein. The table records about half a million distinct CDR3 sequences, 25% of them present only once. This sequence originates from a human donor in good health. Some libraries in this study had Jurkat cell RNA spiked in. The sample was naive CD8+ T cells from blood, with Jurkat cell RNA spiked in. Subset denoted: FACS-sorted CD8+CD4-CCR7+CD45RA+ naive T cells. This chain uses TRBV6-2 or TRBV6-3 with TRBJ2-5; no clear D. CDR3 residues: CASSYSTAETQYF. The CDR3 bases are TGTGCCAGCAGTTACTCAACAGCCGAGACCCAGTACTTC.